Below are 30 T cell receptor beta chains sequenced from a single sample in a study of blood T cell repertoires in COVID-19. Libraries were prepared by immunoSEQ multiplex PCR; TCRdb keeps only in-frame clonotypes and omits some of them. Among some 200,000 clones listed, 83% were seen once. Sequencing used peripheral blood. The receptors stem from a woman in her thirties or forties with acute or convalescent COVID-19.

J is TRBJ2-1 and V is TRBV7-3, with 9 bases aligning to TRBD2. V gave up 2 bases and J gave up 7 bases; unmatched junction bases: 3. CDR1 and CDR2 (germline): SGHTA, FQGTGA. The CDR3 contains 14 residues. The CDR3 protein is CASSLGLAGNEQFF. The CDR3 region has the DNA TGTGCCAGCAGCTTAGGTCTAGCGGGGAATGAGCAGTTCTTC.

The CDR3 DNA is TGTGCCAGCAGTTTCGCTGGGGACAGGTACTACGAGCAGTACTTC. It translates to CASSFAGDRYYEQYF. The chain is built from TRBV27 and TRBJ2-7; 8 bases agree with TRBD1. V dropped 3 bases and J dropped 3; count of bases not matched to a gene: 7. The CDR3 contains 15 residues. Germline CDR1 is MNHEY and CDR2 is SMNVEV (reference sequence).

The DNA of the CDR3 is TGTGCCAGCAGCCGCGACAGGGTGGGGAATCAGCCCCAGCATTTT. Residues: CASSRDRVGNQPQHF. The chain links TRBV6-2 or TRBV6-3 to TRBJ1-5; 7 nucleotides match TRBD1. Germline-derived CDR1 and CDR2 are MNHEY and SVGEGT. CDR3 size: 15 residues. V was clipped by 6 bases and J by 4 bases; unmatched bases: 9.

Worth noting for this clone: The sample contains more than one DNA sequence encoding this CDR3. The chain has TRBV6-5 and TRBJ2-7, with D tentatively TRBD2 (6 bases). V was cut by 0 bases and J by 2 bases, with 8 bases left in between. This CDR3 contains 14 residues. Germline V gives CDR1 MNHEY, CDR2 SVGAGI. In DNA, the CDR3 is TGTGCCAGCAGTTACTCGGGCGGGACCTACGAGCAGTACTTC. Its protein is CASSYSGGTYEQYF.

The chain is built from TRBV11-3 and TRBJ1-1; D is undetermined. V was trimmed by 1 base and J by 1 base, leaving 4 bases between them. The CDR3 spans 13 residues. In germline, CDR1 is SGHNT, CDR2 YENEEA. DNA for the CDR3: TGTGCCAGCAGCTTAGCAGAGAACACTGAAGCTTTCTTT. Translated, it gives CASSLAENTEAFF.

This clone appeared a single time. The chain has TRBV5-1 and TRBJ2-1; D might be TRBD2 (7 bases). V was pared by 5 bases and J by 5 bases, with 23 bases between. From germline, CDR1 is SGHRS and CDR2 YFSETQ. The CDR3 runs 17 residues. CDR3 coding DNA: TGCGCCAGCAGTCCCGCTGGAGGGGGAGGGCCTAACAATGAGCAGTTCTTC. Translated: CASSPAGGGGPNNEQFF.

This clone is a singleton in its sample. The V gene is TRBV27, the J gene TRBJ2-7; 9 positions agree with TRBD2. Losses at the gene ends were 7 bases for V and 0 bases for J; bases not matched to a gene: 10. This CDR3 contains 16 residues. CDR1 MNHEY and CDR2 SMNVEV come from the germline V gene (reference sequence). The CDR3: CASTLSGGPSSYEQYF. DNA of the CDR3: TGTGCCAGCACCCTAAGCGGGGGGCCCAGCTCCTACGAGCAGTACTTC.

A single count supports this clone. V gene TRBV19 combines with J gene TRBJ2-1; 7 bases map to TRBD2. The CDR3 length is 14 residues. Germline V CDR1 and CDR2: LNHDA, SQIVND (reference sequence). J lost 7 bases, V lost 3 bases, and 6 bases had no gene match. DNA of the CDR3: TGTGCCAGTAGTATTCTAGGGGAGGGGAATGAGCAGTTCTTC. Protein product: CASSILGEGNEQFF.

The chain has TRBV4-2 and TRBJ2-3; no reliable D call. Deletions cut 1 base from V and 6 bases from J, with 11 bases between. The CDR3 sequence is 14 residues long. Germline assignment: CDR1 LGHNA and CDR2 YNFKEQ. CDR3 sequence (DNA): TGTGCCAGCAGCCAAGGGGCCCCAAGGGATACGCAGTATTTT. Encoded protein: CASSQGAPRDTQYF.

The table lists this clone with a few counts. The CDR3 bases are TGTGCCAGCAGCTTCAACAGGGATAACTATGGCTACACCTTC. This codes for CASSFNRDNYGYTF. V usage is TRBV7-2 and J usage is TRBJ1-2; maybe TRBD1 (6 bases). This CDR3 spans 14 amino acids. V lost 3 bases and J lost 1, with 9 bases in between. From germline, CDR1 is SGHTA and CDR2 FQGNSA.

The chain recombines TRBV7-9 with TRBJ2-5; maybe TRBD2 (5 bases). The CDR3 length is 12 residues. V lost 5 bases and J 5 bases, leaving 9 bases between the germline ends. Germline values: CDR1 SEHNR, CDR2 FQNEAQ (reference sequence). As DNA, the CDR3 is TGTGCCAGCAGCCCAAGAGGGGAGACCCAGTACTTC. Protein: CASSPRGETQYF.

This chain links TRBV27 with TRBJ2-7, with D possibly matching TRBD1 (6 bases). The ends were cut back, 6 bases at V and 0 bases at J, with 9 bases in the middle. In germline, CDR1 is MNHEY, CDR2 SMNVEV (reference sequence). This CDR3 is 13 amino acids long. The CDR3 coding sequence is TGTGCCAGCAGGAGGACAGTCTCCTACGAGCAGTACTTC. Translation gives CASRRTVSYEQYF.

The CDR3 DNA reads as TGTGCCAGCAGTGGCACTAGCGGGGTATTGCAAGAGACCCAGTACTTC. Residues: CASSGTSGVLQETQYF. The chain carries TRBV6-1 and TRBJ2-5; 10 bases line up with TRBD2. Germline V lookup: CDR1 MNHNS, CDR2 SASEGT. The CDR3 has 16 residues. Trimming removed 4 bases from V and 2 bases from J; junction bases left unmatched: 7.

The chain carries TRBV27 and TRBJ2-7; 11 bases line up with TRBD1. This CDR3 has 15 amino acids. V lost 6 bases and J lost 0; bases outside the gene matches: 4. The germline gives CDR1 MNHEY, CDR2 SMNVEV (reference sequence). Here the CDR3 reads CASSSGQGASYEQYF. The CDR3 DNA is TGTGCCAGCAGCTCAGGACAGGGGGCCTCCTACGAGCAGTACTTC.

V usage is TRBV28 and J usage is TRBJ1-4; 7 nucleotides align to TRBD1. The CDR3 runs 16 residues. Per the germline V gene, CDR1 is MDHEN and CDR2 is SYDVKM. Germline trimming cut 7 bases from V and 7 bases from J; bases unmatched to any gene: 15. CDR3: CASTPQGQARTEKLFF. In DNA, the CDR3 is TGTGCCAGCACCCCGCAAGGACAGGCGAGGACTGAAAAACTGTTTTTT.

This chain uses TRBV7-9 with TRBJ2-7, with D unresolved. V lost 3 bases to trimming and J lost 6 bases, with 9 bases between them. CDR3 length equals 12 residues. The germline CDR1 and CDR2 sequences are SEHNR and FQNEAQ (reference sequence). In DNA, the CDR3 is TGTGCCAGCAGCTTCCAGGATTTCGAGCAGTACTTC. It specifies CASSFQDFEQYF.

J is TRBJ2-1 and V is TRBV4-2, with 10 nucleotides matching TRBD2. Unmatched junction bases numbered 5, after V lost 4 bases and J lost 5 bases. This CDR3 has 15 amino acids. Germline lookup yields CDR1 LGHNA and CDR2 YNFKEQ. The CDR3 DNA sequence: TGTGCCAGCAGCCCTAGCGGGAGCACGAACAATGAGCAGTTCTTC. This gives the protein CASSPSGSTNNEQFF.

The chain couples TRBV3-1 (or the pseudogene TRBV3-2) to TRBJ2-1; D may be TRBD2 (6 bases). Germline V gives CDR1 LGHDT, CDR2 YNNKEL (reference sequence). There are 16 residues in the CDR3. Between the trimmed V and J ends, which lost 4 bases and 5 bases, there was a span of 18 bases. DNA for the CDR3: TGTGCCAGCAGCCGAAGTACTGGCGGGATGGACAATGAGCAGTTCTTC. Translated: CASSRSTGGMDNEQFF.

This chain connects TRBV30 to TRBJ2-6, with TRBD1 matching over 7 bases. The CDR3 totals 14 residues. J lost 0 bases, V lost 8 bases, and 4 bases had no gene match. The germline gives CDR1 GTSNPN, CDR2 SVGIG (reference sequence). The CDR3 coding sequence is TGTGCCCAGGACAGGCGCTCTGGGGCCAACGTCCTGACTTTC. As protein: CAQDRRSGANVLTF. The variable domain in full, completed from reference TRBV30 and TRBJ2-6, reads SQTIHQWPATLVQPVGSPLSLECTVEGTSNPNLYWYRQAAGRGLQLLFYSVGIGQISSEVPQNLSASRPQDRQFILSSKKLLLSDSGFYLCAQDRRSGANVLTFGAGSRLTVL.

CDR3 loop: CASRQAGGANEQFF. The CDR3 nucleotides read TGTGCCAGTAGACAAGCGGGAGGAGCCAATGAGCAGTTCTTC. The rearrangement joins TRBV19 to TRBJ2-1; 9 bases fit TRBD2. In germline, CDR1 is LNHDA, CDR2 SQIVND (reference sequence). This CDR3 has 14 residues. Trimming cost V 6 bases and J 6 bases; bases outside gene matches: 6.

This clone was picked up a small number of times. The chain recombines TRBV5-8 with TRBJ1-5, with 7 nucleotides matching TRBD1. The CDR3 is 20 residues long. CDR1 and CDR2 (germline): SGHTS, YDEGEE. V was clipped by 4 bases and J by 5 bases; unmatched bases: 24. CDR3 in DNA: TGTGCCAGCAGCGGACTACGAACGGGACAGATGTTCTCCTCGTATCAGCCCCAGCATTTT. Protein sequence: CASSGLRTGQMFSSYQPQHF.

V and J are TRBV11-2 and TRBJ2-3; 7 positions match TRBD1. The CDR3 runs 14 residues. Germline-derived CDR1 and CDR2 are SGHAT and FQNNGV. J gave up 3 bases and V 1 base, and 1 base lay outside the gene matches. In DNA, the CDR3 is TGTGCCAGCAGCTTAGGGACAGGAACAGATACGCAGTATTTT. Translation gives CASSLGTGTDTQYF.

The V gene is TRBV11-2, the J gene TRBJ2-7; no clear D gene. Germline V gives CDR1 SGHAT, CDR2 FQNNGV. The CDR3 runs 14 residues. Trimming cost V 4 bases and J 6 bases, with 16 bases left between them. The DNA for the CDR3 is TGTGCCAGCAGCTCCATAGGTGGGCAAGGCGAGCAGTACTTC. Protein: CASSSIGGQGEQYF.

The rearrangement links TRBV19 to TRBJ2-1; TRBD1 matches 8 bases. The CDR3 spans 13 residues. With 6 bases clipped from V and 7 bases from J, the junction kept 5 bases outside the gene matches. CDR1 and CDR2 from the germline V gene are LNHDA and SQIVND (reference sequence). CDR3 protein: CASRDRGRNEQFF. In DNA, the CDR3 is TGTGCCAGTAGAGACAGGGGACGGAATGAGCAGTTCTTC.

J is TRBJ2-2 and V is TRBV12-3 or TRBV12-4; D is unresolved. This CDR3 region has 13 residues. With 6 bases removed from V and 0 bases from J, the gap between germline ends came to 5 bases. As DNA, the CDR3 is TGTGCCAGCAGCAGTGCGAACACCGGGGAGCTGTTTTTT. Amino acid sequence: CASSSANTGELFF.

The chain links TRBV10-3 to TRBJ1-6, with 9 bases matching TRBD1. The germline gives CDR1 ENHRY, CDR2 SYGVKD. J lost 8 bases, V lost 5 bases, and 1 base had no gene match. The CDR3 extends over 13 amino acids. Written as DNA, the CDR3 is TGTGCCATCAGTCGGACAGGGGATTCACCCCTCCACTTT. It is translated as CAISRTGDSPLHF.

The chain joins TRBV9 to TRBJ2-5, with 8 nucleotides matching TRBD2. Per the germline V gene, CDR1 is SGDLS and CDR2 is YYNGEE. CDR3 length: 15 amino acids. Trimming cost V 1 base and J 5 bases; bases outside gene matches: 7. CDR3 amino acids: CASSVQAGVQETQYF. Written as DNA, the CDR3 is TGTGCCAGCAGCGTACAAGCGGGAGTGCAGGAGACCCAGTACTTC.

The chain joins TRBV3-1 (or the pseudogene TRBV3-2) to TRBJ1-1, with 9 bases matching TRBD1. Looked up from germline, CDR1 is LGHDT and CDR2 is YNNKEL (reference sequence). CDR3 size: 16 residues. Germline trimming cut 4 bases from V and 3 bases from J; bases unmatched to any gene: 9. CDR3 nucleotides: TGTGCCAGCAGCCCTCGGACAGGGGATTTGGACACTGAAGCTTTCTTT. Its protein is CASSPRTGDLDTEAFF.

This clone was seen more than once but under ten times. The CDR3 DNA reads TGCGCCAGCAGTCAATGGACAGCTCATTGTAATCAGCCCCAGCATTTT. Amino acid sequence: CASSQWTAHCNQPQHF. The chain couples TRBV23-1 to TRBJ1-5; a weak D match, TRBD1 (6 bases). TRBV23-1 counts as an open reading frame of uncertain function. The CDR3 is made up of 16 amino acids. Trimming left V 1 base short and J 4 bases short, with 14 bases between.

CDR3 bases: TGTGCCAGCTCACGGGACAAGAACACTGAAGCTTTCTTT. It specifies CASSRDKNTEAFF. The chain employs TRBV18 and TRBJ1-1; tentative D call: TRBD1 (6 bases). The germline V gene has CDR1 KGHSH and CDR2 LQKENI. V was pared by 4 bases and J by 1 base, with 7 bases between. The CDR3 has 13 residues.